A selection of T cell receptor beta chains follows, all from one sample in a study of neurological immune-mediated disorders. In TCRdb, the 5' RACE reads were re-called with MiXCR into one record per CDR3 protein. This sample has tens of thousands of distinct CDR3 sequences; about an eighth occur once, and the top ten carry 1.5% to 2%. Sample: PBMCs. The origin of the receptors is a man in his sixties in good health. CDR3s include the opening cysteine and the closing phenylalanine or tryptophan. D genes are given only for firm matches. Clone sizes are given selectively: once, few, many, or a class where the clone is expanded.

v_gene: TRBV6-2/TRBV6-3
len: 14
j_gene: TRBJ1-5
abundance: many
d_gene: .
CDR3nt: TGTGCCACCCTCCCCAGGGGCGCGGGTCAGCCCCAGCATTTT
CDR3aa: CATLPRGAGQPQHF

v_gene: TRBV5-6
len: 12
j_gene: TRBJ1-1
abundance: many
d_gene: .
CDR3nt: TGTGCCAGCAGCTTGGAGGGGTCGAGGGCTTTCTTT
CDR3aa: CASSLEGSRAFF

v_gene: TRBV12-3/TRBV12-4
len: 15
j_gene: TRBJ2-7
abundance: many
d_gene: .
CDR3nt: TGTGCCAGCAGCTATACCGGGACCGGAGTTGGTATGCAGTACTTC
CDR3aa: CASSYTGTGVGMQYF

v_gene: TRBV27
len: 13
j_gene: TRBJ1-1
abundance: many
d_gene: TRBD1
CDR3nt: TGTGCCAGCAGTCTCCAAGTCAGGGGGGAAGCTTTCTTT
CDR3aa: CASSLQVRGEAFF

v_gene: TRBV6-2/TRBV6-3
len: 12
j_gene: TRBJ2-1
abundance: many
d_gene: .
CDR3nt: TGTGCCAGCAGTCAATCGGCAGGGGAGCAGTTCTTC
CDR3aa: CASSQSAGEQFF

v_gene: TRBV7-2
len: 14
j_gene: TRBJ2-3
abundance: many
d_gene: .
CDR3nt: TGTGCCAGCAGCGGACGCTCACAGGCAGATACGCAGTATTTT
CDR3aa: CASSGRSQADTQYF

v_gene: TRBV10-3
len: 16
j_gene: TRBJ1-2
abundance: many
d_gene: .
CDR3nt: TGTGCCATCAGTGGACAGACTCGGACGGGAAACTATGGCTACACCTTC
CDR3aa: CAISGQTRTGNYGYTF

v_gene: TRBV6-5
len: 16
j_gene: TRBJ1-1
abundance: many
d_gene: .
CDR3nt: TGTGCCAGCAGTTACTCGAGGGCCGATGGGGGGCCTGAAGCTTTCTTT
CDR3aa: CASSYSRADGGPEAFF

v_gene: TRBV6-5
len: 14
j_gene: TRBJ2-2
abundance: many
d_gene: .
CDR3nt: TGTGCCAGCACATTACGTAGAGCAACTGGGGAGCTGTTTTTT
CDR3aa: CASTLRRATGELFF

v_gene: TRBV29-1
len: 14
j_gene: TRBJ1-2
abundance: many
d_gene: .
CDR3nt: TGCAGCGTCGGAGTCCGGGACACCCACTATGGCTACACCTTC
CDR3aa: CSVGVRDTHYGYTF

v_gene: TRBV7-2
len: 14
j_gene: TRBJ2-5
abundance: many
d_gene: TRBD2
CDR3nt: TGTGCCAGCAGCTTATCGGCTAGCGGGGAGACCCAGTACTTC
CDR3aa: CASSLSASGETQYF

v_gene: TRBV3-1
len: 15
j_gene: TRBJ2-1
abundance: .
d_gene: TRBD2
CDR3nt: TGTGCCAGCAGCTATCCGGGGGGGCCGGTAAATGAGCAGTTCTTC
CDR3aa: CASSYPGGPVNEQFF

v_gene: TRBV20-1
len: 15
j_gene: TRBJ2-3
abundance: many
d_gene: TRBD1
CDR3nt: TGCAGTGCTGACCGACAGGGGCTTAGCACAGATACGCAGTATTTT
CDR3aa: CSADRQGLSTDTQYF

v_gene: TRBV20-1
len: 19
j_gene: TRBJ1-2
abundance: many
d_gene: TRBD1
CDR3nt: TGCAGTGCTAGAGATAGGTCCGGGACAGGGAGGGCCGGTAGCTATGGCTACACCTTC
CDR3aa: CSARDRSGTGRAGSYGYTF

v_gene: TRBV3-1
len: 13
j_gene: TRBJ2-3
abundance: .
d_gene: TRBD1
CDR3nt: TGTGCCAGCAGCCTCACAGGGGGGGATACGCAGTATTTT
CDR3aa: CASSLTGGDTQYF

v_gene: TRBV11-2
len: 15
j_gene: TRBJ2-1
abundance: many
d_gene: TRBD1
CDR3nt: TGTGCCAGCAGCGCCGGGGACAGGCAATACAATGAGCAGTTCTTC
CDR3aa: CASSAGDRQYNEQFF

v_gene: TRBV24-1
len: 13
j_gene: TRBJ2-4
abundance: many
d_gene: .
CDR3nt: TGTGCCACCAGTGCCAAAGCCAAAAACATTCAGTACTTC
CDR3aa: CATSAKAKNIQYF

v_gene: TRBV12-3/TRBV12-4
len: 14
j_gene: TRBJ2-5
abundance: many
d_gene: .
CDR3nt: TGTGCCAGCAGCCCTACCCTCAAAAGAGAGACCCAGTACTTC
CDR3aa: CASSPTLKRETQYF

v_gene: TRBV2
len: 14
j_gene: TRBJ1-5
abundance: .
d_gene: .
CDR3nt: TGTGCCAGCAATCTAAGACAGGCCAATCAGCCCCAGCATTTT
CDR3aa: CASNLRQANQPQHF

v_gene: TRBV7-2
len: 14
j_gene: TRBJ1-2
abundance: .
d_gene: .
CDR3nt: TGTGCCAGCAGCTTAGATGACAGGAACTATGGCTACACCTTC
CDR3aa: CASSLDDRNYGYTF

v_gene: TRBV4-3
len: 15
j_gene: TRBJ2-7
abundance: many
d_gene: TRBD1
CDR3nt: TGCGCCAGCAGCCAAGGAGGGGGCCGTGACGACGAGCAGTACTTC
CDR3aa: CASSQGGGRDDEQYF

v_gene: TRBV5-1
len: 14
j_gene: TRBJ1-1
abundance: many
d_gene: .
CDR3nt: TGCGCCAGCAGCTTGGGCAGGGTGGACACTGAAGCTTTCTTT
CDR3aa: CASSLGRVDTEAFF

v_gene: TRBV28
len: 15
j_gene: TRBJ1-2
abundance: many
d_gene: .
CDR3nt: TGTGCCAGCAGGGGGAGGGGTGGCGGATACTATGGCTACACCTTC
CDR3aa: CASRGRGGGYYGYTF

v_gene: TRBV12-3/TRBV12-4
len: 14
j_gene: TRBJ2-1
abundance: many
d_gene: TRBD2
CDR3nt: TGTGCCACCAGTACTAGCGGGGGGTGGGGTGAGCAGTTCTTC
CDR3aa: CATSTSGGWGEQFF

v_gene: TRBV5-1
len: 15
j_gene: TRBJ2-1
abundance: many
d_gene: .
CDR3nt: TGCGCCAGCAGCTTAGGGGGGTTTACCTACAATGAGCAGTTCTTC
CDR3aa: CASSLGGFTYNEQFF

v_gene: TRBV27
len: 15
j_gene: TRBJ2-4
abundance: many
d_gene: TRBD1
CDR3nt: TGTGCCAGCAGTTCTCTAAGACAGGGTCGAGACATTCAGTACTTC
CDR3aa: CASSSLRQGRDIQYF

v_gene: TRBV28
len: 15
j_gene: TRBJ1-3
abundance: many
d_gene: .
CDR3nt: TGTGCCAGCAGGGTGGATGGGGGATCTGGAAACACCATATATTTT
CDR3aa: CASRVDGGSGNTIYF

v_gene: TRBV20-1
len: 12
j_gene: TRBJ1-2
abundance: many
d_gene: .
CDR3nt: TGCAGTGCCCCGGAGAGCCCCTATGGCTACACCTTC
CDR3aa: CSAPESPYGYTF

v_gene: TRBV29-1
len: 13
j_gene: TRBJ1-5
abundance: many
d_gene: TRBD1
CDR3nt: TGCAGCGTAGGACAGGGAAGGGATCAGCCCCAGCATTTT
CDR3aa: CSVGQGRDQPQHF

v_gene: TRBV12-3/TRBV12-4
len: 13
j_gene: TRBJ2-1
abundance: .
d_gene: .
CDR3nt: TGTGCCAGCAGGTTAGCGCCCTACAATGAGCAGTTCTTC
CDR3aa: CASRLAPYNEQFF

v_gene: TRBV6-5
len: 11
j_gene: TRBJ2-3
abundance: many
d_gene: .
CDR3nt: TGTGCCAGCAGTTACGTGGATACGCAGTATTTT
CDR3aa: CASSYVDTQYF

v_gene: TRBV9
len: 15
j_gene: TRBJ2-3
abundance: .
d_gene: .
CDR3nt: TGTGCCAGCAGTTCAGCGGGACAGCACACAGATACGCAGTATTTT
CDR3aa: CASSSAGQHTDTQYF

v_gene: TRBV6-2/TRBV6-3
len: 13
j_gene: TRBJ2-2
abundance: medium-sized
d_gene: .
CDR3nt: TGTGCCAGCAGTAAGGCGGACACCGGGGAGCTGTTTTTT
CDR3aa: CASSKADTGELFF

v_gene: TRBV18
len: 16
j_gene: TRBJ2-6
abundance: many
d_gene: .
CDR3nt: TGTGCCAGCTCACCACCGGGGAGTTCTGGGGCCAACGTCCTGACTTTC
CDR3aa: CASSPPGSSGANVLTF

v_gene: TRBV28
len: 15
j_gene: TRBJ2-2
abundance: many
d_gene: .
CDR3nt: TGTGCCAGCAGAACGGGGCAGTCGAACACCGGGGAGCTGTTTTTT
CDR3aa: CASRTGQSNTGELFF

v_gene: TRBV9
len: 16
j_gene: TRBJ1-1
abundance: few
d_gene: TRBD1
CDR3nt: TGTGCCAGCAGCGCGAGGGTCGGGACAGGGAACACTGAAGCTTTCTTT
CDR3aa: CASSARVGTGNTEAFF

v_gene: TRBV5-1
len: 14
j_gene: TRBJ2-6
abundance: many
d_gene: .
CDR3nt: TGCGCCAGTTCAGGGGGGCGCTGGGCCAACGTCCTGACTTTC
CDR3aa: CASSGGRWANVLTF

v_gene: TRBV7-2
len: 16
j_gene: TRBJ2-3
abundance: many
d_gene: TRBD2
CDR3nt: TGTGCCAGCAGGACCCAGCGGGGGGGACGCACAGATACGCAGTATTTT
CDR3aa: CASRTQRGGRTDTQYF

v_gene: TRBV7-2
len: 14
j_gene: TRBJ1-1
abundance: many
d_gene: TRBD1
CDR3nt: TGTGCCAGCAGCTCAACTCGACAGGGGGCTGAAGCTTTCTTT
CDR3aa: CASSSTRQGAEAFF

v_gene: TRBV7-2
len: 14
j_gene: TRBJ1-1
abundance: many
d_gene: .
CDR3nt: TGTGCCAGCAGCACCCAGGCGGGGAACACTGAAGCTTTCTTT
CDR3aa: CASSTQAGNTEAFF

v_gene: TRBV7-2
len: 14
j_gene: TRBJ1-6
abundance: many
d_gene: .
CDR3nt: TGTGCCAGCAGCTTGAACGGTCCCTATTCACCCCTCCACTTT
CDR3aa: CASSLNGPYSPLHF

v_gene: TRBV28
len: 13
j_gene: TRBJ1-4
abundance: many
d_gene: .
CDR3nt: TGTGCCACCACAAGGGGGGCAGTTGAAAAACTGTTTTTT
CDR3aa: CATTRGAVEKLFF

v_gene: TRBV25-1
len: 17
j_gene: TRBJ2-2
abundance: many
d_gene: TRBD1
CDR3nt: TGTGCCAGCAGTGAATCTAAACAGGGGGTCGGTTCCGGGGAGCTGTTTTTT
CDR3aa: CASSESKQGVGSGELFF

v_gene: TRBV7-3
len: 13
j_gene: TRBJ1-2
abundance: many
d_gene: .
CDR3nt: TGTGCCAGCAGCCCCGGGGGGGCAGTGAGCTACACCTTC
CDR3aa: CASSPGGAVSYTF

v_gene: TRBV7-2
len: 16
j_gene: TRBJ1-6
abundance: many
d_gene: TRBD1
CDR3nt: TGTGCCAGCAGCTTAATTCAGGGGGCAAGTAATTCACCCCTCCACTTT
CDR3aa: CASSLIQGASNSPLHF

v_gene: TRBV6-5
len: 14
j_gene: TRBJ1-2
abundance: many
d_gene: .
CDR3nt: TGTGCCAGCAGTACAGGGACGGGGAACTATGGCTACACCTTC
CDR3aa: CASSTGTGNYGYTF

v_gene: TRBV7-2
len: 14
j_gene: TRBJ1-6
abundance: many
d_gene: .
CDR3nt: TGTGCCAGCAGCTTATGGCCAGAGAATTCACCCCTCCACTTT
CDR3aa: CASSLWPENSPLHF

v_gene: TRBV12-3/TRBV12-4
len: 15
j_gene: TRBJ1-5
abundance: many
d_gene: TRBD1
CDR3nt: TGTGCCAGCAGTCCCGGGACAGGGGCATATCAGCCCCAGCATTTT
CDR3aa: CASSPGTGAYQPQHF

v_gene: TRBV10-3
len: 16
j_gene: TRBJ2-6
abundance: .
d_gene: .
CDR3nt: TGTGCCATCAGTGAGCCACAGGGATCTGGGGCCAACGTCCTGACTTTC
CDR3aa: CAISEPQGSGANVLTF